This TCR beta chain was identified in a study of cytomegalovirus exposure and HLA in healthy donors. As regards this clone: Its antigen is not identified.

Study-level findings and limits: Compared with the approximately 700-donor mean, an Asian-associated ancestry cluster reportedly had fewer N-insertions, according to a later analysis.

A multiplex PCR was run with 60 Vbeta primers and 13 Jbeta primers. Profiling relied on immunoSEQ multiplex PCR, and the TCRdb table lists in-frame clones only, not all of them. The repertoire shows 75,000 to 80,000 clones; the top ten hold 3% to 4%. The V gene lost 6 bases and the J gene lost 7 bases, with 9 bases spanning the gap. Germline values: CDR1 SQVTM, CDR2 ANQGSEA. The CDR3 loop spans 11 amino acids. Healthy bone marrow donors made up the cohort. The receptor comes from a young man in good health and CMV-seropositive. The specimen was PBMCs. The chain carries TRBV29-1 and TRBJ1-4; D call uncertain. The CDR3 nucleotides read TGCAGCGTGGAGGAAGGTGAAAAACTGTTTTTT. Amino acid sequence: CSVEEGEKLFF.